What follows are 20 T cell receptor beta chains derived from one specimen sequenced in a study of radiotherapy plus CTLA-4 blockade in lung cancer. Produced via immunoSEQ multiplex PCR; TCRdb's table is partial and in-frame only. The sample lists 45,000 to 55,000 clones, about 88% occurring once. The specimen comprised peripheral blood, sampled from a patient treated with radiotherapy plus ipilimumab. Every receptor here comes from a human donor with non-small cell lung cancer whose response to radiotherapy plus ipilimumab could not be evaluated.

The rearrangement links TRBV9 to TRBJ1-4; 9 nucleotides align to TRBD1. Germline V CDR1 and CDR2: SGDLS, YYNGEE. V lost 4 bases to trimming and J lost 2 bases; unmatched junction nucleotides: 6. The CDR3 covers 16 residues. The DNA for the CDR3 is TGTGCCAGCAGCTCCGGACAGGGGCTCACTAATGAAAAACTGTTTTTT. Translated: CASSSGQGLTNEKLFF.

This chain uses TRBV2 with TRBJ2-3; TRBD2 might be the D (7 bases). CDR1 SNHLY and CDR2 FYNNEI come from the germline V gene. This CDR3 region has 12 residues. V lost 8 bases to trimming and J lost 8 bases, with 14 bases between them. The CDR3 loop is CASSEGGGTQYF. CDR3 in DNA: TGTGCCAGCTCCGAGGGGGGGGGTACGCAGTATTTT. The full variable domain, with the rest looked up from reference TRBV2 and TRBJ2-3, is EPEVTQTPSHQVTQMGQEVILRCVPISNHLYFYWYRQILGQKVEFLVSFYNNEISEKSEIFDDQFSVERPDGSNFTLKIRSTKLEDSAMYFCASSEGGGTQYFGPGTRLTVL.

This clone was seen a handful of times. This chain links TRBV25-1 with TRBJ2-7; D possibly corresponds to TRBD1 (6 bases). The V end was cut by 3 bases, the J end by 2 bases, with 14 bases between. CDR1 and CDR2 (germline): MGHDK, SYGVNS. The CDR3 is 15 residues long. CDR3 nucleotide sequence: TGTGCCAGCAGTGAGTTACAGGGTCGGACCTACGAGCAGTACTTC. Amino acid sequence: CASSELQGRTYEQYF.

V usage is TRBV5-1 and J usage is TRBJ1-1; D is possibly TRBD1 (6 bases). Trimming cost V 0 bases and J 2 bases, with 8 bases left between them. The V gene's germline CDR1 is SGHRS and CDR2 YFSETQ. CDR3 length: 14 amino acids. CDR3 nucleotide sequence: TGCGCCAGCAGCTTGGCCGGGACAAACACTGAAGCTTTCTTT. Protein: CASSLAGTNTEAFF.

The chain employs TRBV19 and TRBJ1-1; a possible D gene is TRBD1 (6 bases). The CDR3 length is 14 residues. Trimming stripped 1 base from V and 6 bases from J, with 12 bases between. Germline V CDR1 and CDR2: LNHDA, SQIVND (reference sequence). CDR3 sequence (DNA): TGTGCCAGTAGTATAGGGACAGAACTCTCTGAAGCTTTCTTT. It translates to CASSIGTELSEAFF.

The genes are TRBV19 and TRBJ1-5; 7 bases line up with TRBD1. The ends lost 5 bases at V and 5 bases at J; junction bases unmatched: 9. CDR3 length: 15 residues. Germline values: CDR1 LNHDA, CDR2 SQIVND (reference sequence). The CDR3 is CASSHLDRVHQPQHF. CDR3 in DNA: TGTGCCAGTAGTCATCTAGACAGGGTGCATCAGCCCCAGCATTTT.

In nucleotides, the CDR3 is TGTGCCAGCAGTTTCCCAGGGGAATCACCCCTCCACTTT. Translation: CASSFPGESPLHF. The V gene is TRBV27, the J gene TRBJ1-6; D perhaps matches TRBD1 (6 bases). This CDR3 spans 13 amino acids. Looked up from germline, CDR1 is MNHEY and CDR2 is SMNVEV (reference sequence). Trimming cost V 3 bases and J 10 bases, with 10 bases left between them.

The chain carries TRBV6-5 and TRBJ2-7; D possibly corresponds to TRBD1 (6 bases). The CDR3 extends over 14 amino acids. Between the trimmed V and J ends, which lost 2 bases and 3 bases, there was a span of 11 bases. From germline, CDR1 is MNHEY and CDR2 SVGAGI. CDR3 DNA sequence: TGTGCCAGCAGTTACGCAGGGGCTAACTACGAGCAGTACTTC. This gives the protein CASSYAGANYEQYF.

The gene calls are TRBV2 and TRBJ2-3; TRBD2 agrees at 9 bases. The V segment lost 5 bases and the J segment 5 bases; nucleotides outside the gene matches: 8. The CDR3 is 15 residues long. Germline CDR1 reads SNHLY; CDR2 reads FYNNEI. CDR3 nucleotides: TGTGCCAGCAGTTACGCGGGGGGGGGAGGAGATACGCAGTATTTT. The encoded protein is CASSYAGGGGDTQYF.

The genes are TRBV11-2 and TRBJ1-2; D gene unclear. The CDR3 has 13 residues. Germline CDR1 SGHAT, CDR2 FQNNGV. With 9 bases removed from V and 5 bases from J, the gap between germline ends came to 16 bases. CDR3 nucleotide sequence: TGTGCCAGTCCGGCTTGGACGGGATATGGCTACACCTTC. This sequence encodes CASPAWTGYGYTF.

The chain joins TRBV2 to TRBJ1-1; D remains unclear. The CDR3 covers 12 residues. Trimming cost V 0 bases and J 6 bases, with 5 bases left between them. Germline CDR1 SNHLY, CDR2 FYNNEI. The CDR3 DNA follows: TGTGCCAGCAGTGAAGCCCCGGCTGAAGCTTTCTTT. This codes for CASSEAPAEAFF. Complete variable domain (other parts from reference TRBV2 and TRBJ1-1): EPEVTQTPSHQVTQMGQEVILRCVPISNHLYFYWYRQILGQKVEFLVSFYNNEISEKSEIFDDQFSVERPDGSNFTLKIRSTKLEDSAMYFCASSEAPAEAFFGQGTRLTVV.

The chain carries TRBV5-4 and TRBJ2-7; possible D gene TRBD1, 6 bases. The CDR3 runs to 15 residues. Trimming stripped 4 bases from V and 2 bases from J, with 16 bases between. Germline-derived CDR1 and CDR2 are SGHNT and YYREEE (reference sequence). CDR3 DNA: TGTGCCAGCAGCCCCGCAGGGGAGCCCACCTACGAGCAGTACTTC. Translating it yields CASSPAGEPTYEQYF.

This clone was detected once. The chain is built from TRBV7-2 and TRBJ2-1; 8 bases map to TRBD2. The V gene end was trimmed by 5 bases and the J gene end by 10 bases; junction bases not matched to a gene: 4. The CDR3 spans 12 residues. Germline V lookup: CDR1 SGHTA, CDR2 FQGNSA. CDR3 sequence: CASSARLAEQFF. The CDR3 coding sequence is TGTGCCAGCAGCGCCCGACTAGCGGAGCAGTTCTTC.

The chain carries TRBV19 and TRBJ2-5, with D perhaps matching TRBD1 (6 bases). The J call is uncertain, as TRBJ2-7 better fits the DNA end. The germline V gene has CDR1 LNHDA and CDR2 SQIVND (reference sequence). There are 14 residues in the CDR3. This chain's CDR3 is CASSISGTFYEQYF. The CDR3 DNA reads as TGTGCCAGTAGTATTTCCGGGACATTCTACGAGCAGTACTTC.

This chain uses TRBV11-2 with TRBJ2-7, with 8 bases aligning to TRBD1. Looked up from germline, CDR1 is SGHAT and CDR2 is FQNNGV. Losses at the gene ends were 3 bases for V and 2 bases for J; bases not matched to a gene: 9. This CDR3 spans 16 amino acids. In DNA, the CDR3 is TGTGCCAGCAGCTTGAGGGTGGACAGGGTGACCTACGAGCAGTACTTC. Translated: CASSLRVDRVTYEQYF.

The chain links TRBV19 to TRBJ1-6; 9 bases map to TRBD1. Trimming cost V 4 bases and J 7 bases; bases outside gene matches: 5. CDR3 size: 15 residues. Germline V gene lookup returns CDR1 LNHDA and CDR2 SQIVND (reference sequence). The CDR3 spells CASSTRTGVNSPLHF. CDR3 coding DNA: TGTGCCAGTAGTACCCGGACAGGGGTAAATTCACCCCTCCACTTT.

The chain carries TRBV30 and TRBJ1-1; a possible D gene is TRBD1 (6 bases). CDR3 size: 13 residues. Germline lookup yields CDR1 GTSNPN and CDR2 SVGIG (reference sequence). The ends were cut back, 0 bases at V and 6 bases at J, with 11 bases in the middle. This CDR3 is CAWSVSQGAEAFF. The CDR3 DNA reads TGTGCCTGGAGTGTTTCACAGGGCGCTGAAGCTTTCTTT. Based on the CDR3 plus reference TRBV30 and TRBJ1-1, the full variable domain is SQTIHQWPATLVQPVGSPLSLECTVEGTSNPNLYWYRQAAGRGLQLLFYSVGIGQISSEVPQNLSASRPQDRQFILSSKKLLLSDSGFYLCAWSVSQGAEAFFGQGTRLTVV.

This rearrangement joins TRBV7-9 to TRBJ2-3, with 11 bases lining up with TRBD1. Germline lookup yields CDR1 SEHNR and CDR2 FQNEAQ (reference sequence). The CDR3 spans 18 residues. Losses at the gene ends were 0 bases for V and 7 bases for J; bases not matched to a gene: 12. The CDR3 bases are TGTGCCAGCAGCTTAGCTAAGAGAGGACAGGGGGCGCCGTATACGCAGTATTTT. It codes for CASSLAKRGQGAPYTQYF.

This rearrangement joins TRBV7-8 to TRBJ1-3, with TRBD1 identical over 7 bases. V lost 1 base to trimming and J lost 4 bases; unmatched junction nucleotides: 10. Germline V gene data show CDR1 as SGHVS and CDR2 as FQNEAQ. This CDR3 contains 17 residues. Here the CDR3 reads CASSLVRQGGRGNTIYF. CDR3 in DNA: TGTGCCAGCAGCTTAGTAAGGCAGGGGGGTCGAGGAAACACCATATATTTT.

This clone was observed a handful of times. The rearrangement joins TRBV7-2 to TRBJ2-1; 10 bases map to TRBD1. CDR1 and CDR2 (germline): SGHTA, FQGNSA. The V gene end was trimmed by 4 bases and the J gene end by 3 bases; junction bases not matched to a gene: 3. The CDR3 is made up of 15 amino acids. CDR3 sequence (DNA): TGTGCCAGCAGCTCAGACAGGGGGCACTACAATGAGCAGTTCTTC. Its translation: CASSSDRGHYNEQFF. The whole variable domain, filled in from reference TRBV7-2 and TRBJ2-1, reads GAGVSQSPSNKVTEKGKDVELRCDPISGHTALYWYRQSLGQGLEFLIYFQGNSAPDKSGLPSDRFSAERTGGSVSTLTIQRTQQEDSAVYLCASSSDRGHYNEQFFGPGTRLTVL.